The sequence of this T cell receptor (beta chain) was determined in a study of T cell repertoires in cytomegalovirus infection. Comment on this clonotype: Its antigen is not known.

Study-level results: Summed frequency of public TCR beta families distinguished CMV carriers with the relevant HLA. Ex vivo responses were dominated by HLA-C-restricted CMV-specific TCR beta clonotypes.

This CDR3 is built from 14 residues. Deletions cut 6 bases from V and 6 bases from J, with 16 bases between. From the reads, TCRdb called clonotypes with MiXCR, one entry per CDR3 protein. The data show 680,000 or so distinct CDR3 sequences, around a third seen once. Sequences were derived from cultured PBMCs, sampled from culture after CMV antigen stimulation. The sequence was obtained from a human donor in good health (CMV status not recorded). Some clones in this sample may be carry-over from other donors' samples. The chain combines TRBV12-3 or TRBV12-4 with TRBJ2-3; D may be TRBD1 (7 bases). CDR3 loop: CASSLTPGGDTQYF. The CDR3 region has the DNA TGTGCCAGCAGCTTAACTCCAGGGGGGGATACGCAGTATTTT.